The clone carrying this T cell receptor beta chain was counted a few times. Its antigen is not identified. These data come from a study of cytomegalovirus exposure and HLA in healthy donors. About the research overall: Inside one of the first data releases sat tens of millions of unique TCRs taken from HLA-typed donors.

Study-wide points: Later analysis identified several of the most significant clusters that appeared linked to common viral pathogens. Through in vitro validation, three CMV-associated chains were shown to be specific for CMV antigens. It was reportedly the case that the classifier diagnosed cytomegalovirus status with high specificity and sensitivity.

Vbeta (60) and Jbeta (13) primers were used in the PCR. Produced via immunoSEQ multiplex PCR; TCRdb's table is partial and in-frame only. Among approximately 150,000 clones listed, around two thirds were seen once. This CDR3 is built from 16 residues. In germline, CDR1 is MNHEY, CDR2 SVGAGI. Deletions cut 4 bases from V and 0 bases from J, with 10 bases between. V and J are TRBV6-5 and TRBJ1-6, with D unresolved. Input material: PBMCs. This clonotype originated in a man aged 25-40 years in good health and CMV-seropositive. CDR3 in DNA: TGTGCCAGCAGTTTGGGTGGGAGCTCCTATAATTCACCCCTCCACTTT. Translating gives CASSLGGSSYNSPLHF.